Listed here is a single T cell receptor (beta chain). This clonotype came up a few times. The specificity of this receptor is unknown. Base quality data are lacking; no much larger clone is found one base away. From the cysteine through the phenylalanine, the CDR3 covers 15 amino acids. Kept here is only the CDR3 DNA, which spans 45 bases and is read in frame from base 1. For CDR1 and CDR2, the germline V gene lists SGHRS and YFSETQ. The V and J ends are trimmed by 3 bases and 5 bases, leaving 14 bases between them. TCR cDNA was synthesized by 5'RACE template switching, which introduced a universal primer site and unique molecular identifiers. Priming of cDNA synthesis was performed from both the TCR alpha and TCR beta constant segments. Library amplification used two PCR steps, and the second PCR step added sample barcodes and sequencing adapters. Libraries were sequenced on Illumina HiSeq 2500 (2x100 bp) or NovaSeq (2x150 bp). Per the original workflow: Reads were demultiplexed and collapsed into UMI consensus sequences with MIGEC, and V(D)J alignment was performed with MiXCR. Using edgeR on replicate PBMC samples, clonotypes were called vaccine-responding if FDR was below 0.01 and the log2 fold change was above 5 up to day 15. CD4 or CD8 identity was assigned to each bulk clonotype according to whether the clonotype was present at higher abundance in the sequenced CD4 repertoire or the sequenced CD8 repertoire. TCRdb reworked the public reads: Q25 trimming with fastp, MiXCR clone assembly, productive beta chains retained. Each entry is one CDR3 protein sequence, shown with its most common DNA and genes. These V and J calls originate from TCRdb's pipeline instead of the authors' own analysis. The sample contains 550,000 or so distinct CDR3 sequences, 15% to 20% of them found a single time. The ten largest clonotypes hold roughly 13% of the sample.

This sample is part of a study of T cells after yellow fever vaccination (dated by TCRdb to the late 2010s). Regarding the complete study: Libraries from fractions with low cell numbers were prepared with the SMART-Seq v4 Ultra Low Input RNA kit. Blood was drawn at multiple timepoints before and after primary and secondary immunization, with bulk PBMC replicates and cell subsets isolated. Bulk TCR alpha and beta repertoires were sequenced longitudinally to track T-cell clones before and after primary and booster YFV17D yellow fever vaccination. Two healthy male donors, one aged 18 to 29 and one aged 30 to 40 years, made up the cohort. Summary of the overall study and its limitations: A small share of clonotypes was detected in both CD4 and CD8 compartments, with the overlap likely arising from convergent recombination. Only a couple of donors were included in the study, so the extent to which the findings can be generalized is limited. Compared with the primary T-cell response, the secondary T-cell response was faster but weaker, reaching its peak on day 5 rather than on day 15. After the booster, most of the clones that had expanded following primary vaccination were detected again (just under 97% of CD4 and roughly nine tenths of CD8), which suggests that memory was broadly maintained. FACS-sorted repertoires could contain abundant contaminating clonotypes from the bulk population, so computational filtering was required.

The treatment or condition label, as the study defines it: live attenuated yellow fever vaccine strain. At every blood-draw timepoint, two biological replicates of bulk PBMCs were collected. PBMCs were isolated from peripheral blood using a standard Ficoll-Paque protocol. RNA was extracted with TriZol from bulk PBMCs, CD4 and CD8 fractions, and dextramer-positive and dextramer-negative fractions. Recombination connected TRBV5-1 to TRBJ1-4, with TRBD1 as a weak D call on 5 bases. Sample: PBMCs, taken 15 days after the yellow fever booster vaccination. The clonotype originates from a man aged 30 to 39 who received the YFV17D yellow fever vaccine. The CDR3 protein: CASSSSGPLNEKLFF. The bases are TGCGCCAGCAGCTCTTCGGGACCGTTAAATGAAAAACTGTTTTTT.